These 5 T cell receptor beta chains share one sample of origin, sequenced in a study of T-cell memory formation after mild COVID-19. MiXCR was run by TCRdb on the 5' RACE reads, yielding one entry per CDR3 protein. The table lists 500,000 to 650,000 distinct CDR3 sequences, about a fifth of them singletons. The sequenced sample was PBMCs or a T cell subset sorted from them (not recorded which). The receptor set was obtained from an adult woman who had mild COVID-19 (a few samples of this study predate the infection). Cell type and time point are not known.

The rearrangement links TRBV3-1 to TRBJ2-2; TRBD2 aligns across 10 bases. CDR1 LGHDT and CDR2 YNNKEL come from the germline V gene (reference sequence). The V segment lost 4 bases and the J segment 4 bases; nucleotides outside the gene matches: 18. The CDR3 totals 20 residues. The DNA for the CDR3 is TGTGCCAGCAGCCTACGACTTGGGACTTATACTAGCGGGGTCACCGGGGAGCTGTTTTTT. This sequence encodes CASSLRLGTYTSGVTGELFF. The full variable domain, its missing parts supplied by reference TRBV3-1 and TRBJ2-2, is DTAVSQTPKYLVTQMGNDKSIKCEQNLGHDTMYWYKQDSKKFLKIMFSYNNKELIINETVPNRFSPKSPDKAHLNLHINSLELGDSAVYFCASSLRLGTYTSGVTGELFFGEGSRLTVL.

The chain recombines TRBV14 with TRBJ2-1; D is perhaps TRBD2 (6 bases). The CDR3 is 15 amino acids. Germline V lookup: CDR1 SGHDN, CDR2 FVKESK. V was pared by 1 base and J by 4 bases, with 11 bases between. The CDR3 here is CASSQAGTFYNEQFF. DNA for the CDR3: TGTGCCAGCAGCCAAGCCGGGACTTTTTACAATGAGCAGTTCTTC.

The J gene is TRBJ1-3, the V gene TRBV12-3 or TRBV12-4, with unresolved D. V lost 3 bases and J lost 7, with 13 bases in between. The CDR3 covers 14 residues. CDR3 sequence (DNA): TGTGCCAGCAGTTTGGCCGGGGTAGTGAACACCATATATTTT. This codes for CASSLAGVVNTIYF.

CDR3 nucleotides: TGTGCCAGCACCTTACTAGCGCACAATGAGCAGTTCTTC. This translates into CASTLLAHNEQFF. The genes are TRBV12-3 or TRBV12-4 and TRBJ2-1; 7 bases align to TRBD2. The CDR3 totals 13 residues. V was pared by 7 bases and J by 5 bases, with 5 bases of the junction left unmatched.

The J gene is TRBJ2-7, the V gene TRBV7-8; the match to TRBD1 covers 10 bases. Germline CDR1 reads SGHVS; CDR2 reads FQNEAQ. This CDR3 region has 15 residues. With 4 bases clipped from V and 3 bases from J, the junction kept 6 bases outside the gene matches. CDR3 loop: CASSYPGTGDYEQYF. In DNA, the CDR3 is TGTGCCAGCAGCTACCCCGGGACAGGGGACTACGAGCAGTACTTC.